This T cell receptor (beta chain) was obtained from a study of cytomegalovirus exposure and HLA in healthy donors. Points from the study as a whole: Reports credit the classifier with highly specific, highly sensitive diagnosis of cytomegalovirus status.

On this clone itself: The antigen is not known.

The method was immunoSEQ multiplex PCR; TCRdb's version includes in-frame clones alone and lacks a portion of them. This table has about 88,000 clones, 84% appearing once. CDR3 size: 17 residues. Germline trimming cut 0 bases from V and 6 bases from J; bases unmatched to any gene: 10. CDR1 LGHNA and CDR2 YSLEER come from the germline V gene. This chain links TRBV4-3 with TRBJ1-2; 10 nucleotides agree with TRBD1. This receptor was taken from a young woman in good health and CMV-seropositive. Sequenced input: PBMCs. Written as DNA, the CDR3 is TGCGCCAGCAGCCAAGACCCGACAGGGGGCGTTGAGAATGGCTACACCTTC. Amino acids: CASSQDPTGGVENGYTF.